Reported below is one T cell receptor (beta chain). The antigen this receptor binds is unknown. No base quality information exists; no much larger clone differs at one position. This sample stems from a study of T cells after yellow fever vaccination (dated by TCRdb to between 2019 and 2020). Context from the whole study: The SMART-Seq v4 Ultra Low Input RNA kit was used to prepare libraries from fractions with low cell numbers. Blood samples were taken at several timepoints before and after primary and secondary immunization, and bulk PBMC replicates and cell subsets were isolated. To follow T-cell clones before and after primary and booster YFV17D yellow fever vaccination, bulk TCR alpha and beta repertoires were sequenced over time. Two healthy male donors made up the cohort, one aged 18 to 30 years and the other aged 30 to 39 years. Study-wide conclusions, independent of this receptor: Only a couple of donors were included in the study, so the extent to which the findings can be generalized is limited. A small share of clonotypes was detected in both CD4 and CD8 compartments, with the overlap likely arising from convergent recombination. The secondary T-cell response was weaker than the primary response but faster, peaking on day 5 instead of day 15. Because abundant contaminating clonotypes from the bulk population could be contained in FACS-sorted repertoires, computational filtering was required. After the booster, most of the clones that had expanded following primary vaccination were detected again (almost 98% of CD4 and 80% to 90% of CD8), which suggests that memory was broadly maintained.

Per the publication, the treatment or condition label means: live attenuated yellow fever vaccine strain. A standard Ficoll-Paque protocol was used to isolate PBMCs from peripheral blood. Dynabeads CD4 and CD8 positive selection kits were used to isolate CD4 and CD8 T-cell fractions. TriZol was used to extract RNA from bulk PBMCs, from CD4 and CD8 fractions, and from dextramer-positive and dextramer-negative fractions. TCRdb records Illumina NovaSeq 6000 as the sequencer. TCR cDNA was synthesized by 5'RACE template switching, which introduced a universal primer site and unique molecular identifiers. Priming for cDNA synthesis came from both the TCR alpha and TCR beta constant segments. Libraries were amplified in two PCR steps, with sample barcodes and sequencing adapters added in the second step. Sequencing of libraries was done on Illumina HiSeq 2500 (2x100 bp) or NovaSeq (2x150 bp). As for the authors' bioinformatics: MIGEC handled demultiplexing of reads and collapsing into UMI consensus sequences, while MiXCR performed V(D)J alignment. Vaccine-responding clonotypes were defined with edgeR using replicate PBMC samples, requiring FDR below 0.01 and a log2 fold change above 5 up to day 15. CD4 or CD8 identity was assigned to each bulk clonotype according to whether the clonotype was present at higher abundance in the sequenced CD4 repertoire or the sequenced CD8 repertoire. TCRdb cleaned the public reads at Q25 with fastp, built clones with MiXCR and kept in-frame beta chains. Every CDR3 protein is listed once, alongside the most common genes and DNA of its rows. TCRdb assigned the V and J calls; the authors' analysis was not used. A total of about 320,000 distinct CDR3 sequences appear in this sample, about 10% of them only once. The ten largest clonotypes hold approximately 3% of the sample.

Taken from cysteine to valine, the CDR3 has 14 residues. Solely the CDR3 DNA is kept, with 42 bases framed from the first base. V is cut back by 5 bases and J by 2 bases, with 6 bases in the junction unmatched. CDR1 and CDR2, per the germline V gene, are MNHEY and SVGAGI. This chain is built from TRBV6-5 and TRBJ2-7; 7 of the junction bases match TRBD2. The sequence was obtained from a man younger than 30 who received the YFV17D yellow fever vaccine. This sample comprised CD4+ T cells sorted from PBMCs, obtained 45 days after the yellow fever booster vaccination. The nucleotide sequence is TGTGCCAGCAGTAGGGCTAGCGGACCCTACGAGCAGTACGTC. Translated, this gives CASSRASGPYEQYV.